This T cell receptor (beta chain) was recovered during a study of blood T cell repertoires in COVID-19. Study-wide context: COVID-19 samples, acute and convalescent, were from the United States, Italy and Spain. From T cells, B-cell-depleted T cells, or PBMCs came the material, which was cDNA or gDNA.

Original data processing: Amplification of reference gene primers provided the estimated nucleated cell counts. Measured with immunoSEQ multiplex PCR; TCRdb has only the in-frame clones, and not every one. The DNA gave D and trimming, while V, J and clone size come from that table. Of approximately 300,000 clones in the sample, roughly 89% were seen once. J lost 6 bases, V lost 2 bases, and 8 bases had no gene match. The CDR3 is 15 amino acids. Germline CDR1 is SGDLS and CDR2 is YYNGEE. The study recruited people aged about 18 to 89 years across approximately 24 US areas. Sequencing was done on a sample of PBMCs or T cells enriched from blood (not recorded which). V usage is TRBV9 and J usage is TRBJ2-1; 7 bases are a match to TRBD2. This clonotype was obtained from a man in his sixties who had recovered from COVID-19. CDR3 sequence (DNA): TGTGCCAGCAGCGTGGGGTCTAGCGGAGTCAATGAGCAGTTCTTC. As protein: CASSVGSSGVNEQFF.